A selection of T cell receptor beta chains follows, all from one sample in a study of CXCR3-negative and CXCR3-positive naive CD8 T cells. TCRdb reanalyzed the 5' RACE reads and collapses them to one entry per CDR3 protein, without DNA. This sample's clone table lists about 150,000 distinct CDR3 sequences. The sample taken for sequencing was naive CXCR3+ CD8+ T cells from blood. These receptors originate from a human donor in good health. Some clones in this sample may be carry-over from other donors' samples. CDR3s include the opening cysteine and the closing phenylalanine or tryptophan. Fields, in order: J gene, V gene, CDR3 protein.

TRBJ2-5 TRBV29-1 CSVELLEFQETQYF
TRBJ2-3 TRBV11-2 CASSLGEQREAVYF
TRBJ2-2 TRBV19 CASVPGGPGTGELFF
TRBJ2-2 TRBV7-6 CASSLAGLANTGELFF
TRBJ2-1 TRBV4-2 CASSPRTSGNLEQFF
TRBJ1-1 TRBV19 CASSIGGAAEAFF
TRBJ2-3 TRBV15 CATSSRVLVDTQYF
TRBJ1-4 TRBV27 CASSPNPTNEKLFF
TRBJ2-2 TRBV7-3 CASSLRLVGDTGELFF
TRBJ1-1 TRBV29-1 CSVDNLVSTEAFF
TRBJ1-5 TRBV28 CASSLGVGNQPQHF
TRBJ2-1 TRBV7-9 CASSLAFGSSYNEQFF
TRBJ2-2 TRBV5-5 CASSLVRLGFGELFF
TRBJ2-2 TRBV7-9 CASRTHTGELFF
TRBJ2-7 TRBV28 CASSSPSLVGSSYEQYF
TRBJ2-3 TRBV6-6 CASSPGVLGTQYF
TRBJ2-5 TRBV5-6 CASSFDRQLQETQYF
TRBJ2-3 TRBV14 CASSQSPSGAPTYTQYF
TRBJ2-3 TRBV10-3 CAIGNIVNTDTQYF
TRBJ2-7 TRBV20-1 CSASATPSASYEQYF
TRBJ1-5 TRBV15 CATSGGQFDNQPQHF
TRBJ2-1 TRBV28 CASSPRQGLNEQFF
TRBJ1-1 TRBV11-2 CASSLAGQTYTEAFF
TRBJ2-1 TRBV3-1 CASSQVLGVNEQFF
TRBJ2-1 TRBV15 CATSTFGLGREQFF